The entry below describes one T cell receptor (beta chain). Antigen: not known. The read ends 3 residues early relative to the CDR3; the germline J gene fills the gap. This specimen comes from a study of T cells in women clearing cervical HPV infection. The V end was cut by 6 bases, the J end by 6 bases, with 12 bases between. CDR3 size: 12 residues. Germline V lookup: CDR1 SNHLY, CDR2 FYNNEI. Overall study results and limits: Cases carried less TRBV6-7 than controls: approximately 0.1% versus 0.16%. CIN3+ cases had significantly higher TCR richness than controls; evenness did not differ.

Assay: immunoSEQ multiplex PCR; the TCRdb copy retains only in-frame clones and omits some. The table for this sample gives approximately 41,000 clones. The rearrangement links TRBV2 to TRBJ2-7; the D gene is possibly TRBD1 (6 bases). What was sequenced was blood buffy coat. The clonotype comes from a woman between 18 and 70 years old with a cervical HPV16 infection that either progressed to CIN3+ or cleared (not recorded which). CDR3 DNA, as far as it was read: TGTGCCAGCAGCGAGGACAGCCGCGAG. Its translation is CASSEDSRE. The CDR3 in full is CASSEDSREQYF.